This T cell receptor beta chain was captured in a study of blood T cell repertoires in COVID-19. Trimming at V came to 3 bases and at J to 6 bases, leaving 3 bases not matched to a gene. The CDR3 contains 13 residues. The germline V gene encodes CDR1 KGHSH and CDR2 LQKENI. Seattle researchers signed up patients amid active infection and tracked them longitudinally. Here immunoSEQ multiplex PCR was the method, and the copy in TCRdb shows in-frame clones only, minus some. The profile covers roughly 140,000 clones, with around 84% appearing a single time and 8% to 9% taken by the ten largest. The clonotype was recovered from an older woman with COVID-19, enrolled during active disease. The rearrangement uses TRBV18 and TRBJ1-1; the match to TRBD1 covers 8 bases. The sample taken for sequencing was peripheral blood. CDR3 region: CASSPDRDAEAFF. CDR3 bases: TGTGCCAGCTCACCGGACAGGGATGCTGAAGCTTTCTTT.